These 9 T cell receptor beta chains came from one sample sequenced in a study of blood T cell repertoires in COVID-19. The assay was immunoSEQ multiplex PCR, and TCRdb's table has in-frame clones only and misses some. The sample holds roughly 150,000 clones; around four fifths are singletons and the top ten take around 13%. The sample was peripheral blood. Receptors were obtained from a man in his 70s who had recovered from COVID-19.

The chain couples TRBV2 to TRBJ1-1; D is unclear. This CDR3 contains 12 residues. V dropped 6 bases and J dropped 10 bases, with 15 bases sitting between them. Germline CDR1 is SNHLY and CDR2 is FYNNEI. The CDR3 DNA reads TGTGCCAGCAGAAGCGGGCCAGGCCTAGCTTTCTTT. Translation: CASRSGPGLAFF.

V gene TRBV9 combines with J gene TRBJ2-3; D might be TRBD1 (5 bases). V shed 0 bases and J shed 1 base, with 15 bases lying between them. CDR3 length: 17 amino acids. Germline V CDR1 and CDR2: SGDLS, YYNGEE. The CDR3 protein is CASSVDQWSRGTDTQYF. CDR3 in DNA: TGTGCCAGCAGCGTAGATCAGTGGAGCAGGGGCACAGATACGCAGTATTTT. Supplemented by reference TRBV9 and TRBJ2-3, the full variable domain reads DSGVTQTPKHLITATGQRVTLRCSPRSGDLSVYWYQQSLDQGLQFLIQYYNGEERAKGNILERFSAQQFPDLHSELNLSSLELGDSALYFCASSVDQWSRGTDTQYFGPGTRLTVL.

The chain links TRBV18 to TRBJ2-1; 9 positions match TRBD2. The germline gives CDR1 KGHSH, CDR2 LQKENI. The CDR3 totals 15 residues. Trimming cost V 6 bases and J 4 bases; bases outside gene matches: 7. The CDR3 reads CASSLRLAEYNEQFF. The CDR3 DNA follows: TGTGCCAGCTCCCTTAGACTAGCGGAATACAATGAGCAGTTCTTC.

CDR3: CASLSYGQGPEDEQFF. CDR3 DNA: TGTGCCAGCCTCAGTTACGGACAGGGCCCAGAGGACGAGCAGTTCTTC. This chain joins TRBV21-1 and TRBJ2-1; no DNA check was done on the table's D call, TRBD1. TRBV21-1 is assigned pseudogene status. The CDR3 spans 16 residues.

The V and J genes are TRBV2 and TRBJ2-2; TRBD1 aligns across 8 bases. The CDR3 contains 14 residues. Trimming at V came to 7 bases and at J to 4 bases, leaving 5 bases not matched to a gene. Germline CDR1 SNHLY, CDR2 FYNNEI. The chain's CDR3 is CASNPDRVTGELFF. CDR3 in DNA: TGTGCCAGCAATCCGGACAGGGTCACCGGGGAGCTGTTTTTT.

This chain uses TRBV27 with TRBJ1-2; 9 bases map to TRBD1. The CDR3 runs to 14 residues. From germline, CDR1 is MNHEY and CDR2 SMNVEV (reference sequence). V dropped 6 bases and J dropped 2; count of bases not matched to a gene: 4. CDR3 loop: CASRETGGNYGYTF. The CDR3, as DNA: TGTGCCAGCAGGGAAACAGGGGGCAACTATGGCTACACCTTC.

This chain connects TRBV2 to TRBJ2-2, with D tentatively TRBD2 (5 bases). Deletions cut 6 bases from V and 6 bases from J, with 5 bases between. Germline V gene data show CDR1 as SNHLY and CDR2 as FYNNEI. This CDR3 contains 11 residues. In DNA form, the CDR3 reads TGTGCCAGCAGGGAGGCCGGGGAGCTGTTTTTT. Protein: CASREAGELFF.

The V gene is TRBV2, the J gene TRBJ1-4; D possibly corresponds to TRBD1 (5 bases). V lost 6 bases and J lost 8, with 16 bases in between. CDR3 length: 14 residues. Looked up from germline, CDR1 is SNHLY and CDR2 is FYNNEI. The CDR3 DNA follows: TGTGCCAGCAGCGAGACGTACGGGGGGGAAAAACTGTTTTTT. Its protein is CASSETYGGEKLFF.

This chain uses TRBV29-1 with TRBJ1-1; 7 bases match TRBD1. In germline, CDR1 is SQVTM, CDR2 ANQGSEA. The CDR3 spans 13 residues. V lost 2 bases and J lost 5; bases outside the gene matches: 5. In DNA, the CDR3 is TGCAGCGTTGAACGACAGGGAAGGACTGAAGCTTTCTTT. Translated: CSVERQGRTEAFF.